This T cell receptor beta chain was documented in a study of shared clonotypes between healthy human individuals. The table came from immunoSEQ multiplex PCR; TCRdb's copy has only in-frame clones and leaves some out. The data hold over 700,000 clones, with 72% observed a single time. V was clipped by 3 bases and J by 2 bases, with 11 bases between them. The CDR3 totals 14 residues. CDR1 SGHDT and CDR2 YYEEEE come from the germline V gene. The clonotype comes from a woman aged 25 to 39 in good health. This chain joins TRBV5-6 and TRBJ2-5; D may be TRBD1 (6 bases). Input material: memory CD4+ T cells sorted from blood. Subset noted: CD45RA-negative fraction. CDR3 in amino acids: CASSSDSLQETQYF. Written as DNA, the CDR3 is TGTGCCAGCAGCTCGGACAGTCTACAAGAGACCCAGTACTTC.